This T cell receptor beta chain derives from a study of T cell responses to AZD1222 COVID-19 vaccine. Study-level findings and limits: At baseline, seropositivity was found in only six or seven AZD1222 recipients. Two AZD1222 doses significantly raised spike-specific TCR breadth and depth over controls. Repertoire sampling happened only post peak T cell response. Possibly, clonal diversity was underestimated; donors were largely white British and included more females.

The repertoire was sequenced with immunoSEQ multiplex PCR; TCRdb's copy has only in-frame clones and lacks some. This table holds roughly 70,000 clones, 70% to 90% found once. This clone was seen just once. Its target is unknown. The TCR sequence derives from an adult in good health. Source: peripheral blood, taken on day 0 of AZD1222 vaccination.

As DNA, the CDR3 is TGTGCCAGTAGTGGGCAGAATAGCAATCAGCCCCAGCATTTT. Translation gives CASSGQNSNQPQHF. This sequence joins TRBV19 and TRBJ1-5, with D unclear. V was pared by 5 bases and J by 0 bases, with 8 bases between. The CDR3 runs to 14 residues. From germline, CDR1 is LNHDA and CDR2 SQIVND (reference sequence).